This TCR beta chain comes out of a study of a mutant IDH1 vaccine in newly diagnosed glioma. Germline assignment: CDR1 SEHNR and CDR2 FQNEAQ (reference sequence). This CDR3 region has 14 residues. Trimming took off 2 bases at V and 3 bases at J, with 11 bases between the two ends. Remarks on this clone: The antigen remains unidentified.

Profiled with immunoSEQ multiplex PCR; TCRdb holds only in-frame clones, not every one. The table includes roughly 50,000 clones, 65% to 85% detected once. Time point in this sample: week 35, safety follow-up. Every vaccination contained 300 ug of the mutant IDH1 20-mer peptide and was paired with topical imiquimod. The chain carries TRBV7-9 and TRBJ2-7, with D possibly matching TRBD2 (5 bases). The sequence was obtained from a man aged 40-50 years with glioma. The sequencing used PBMCs, collected from a glioma patient whose treatment included an IDH1 peptide vaccine. CDR3 sequence reads: CASSLSVAGYEQYF. The CDR3 bases are TGTGCCAGCAGCTTATCGGTGGCGGGCTACGAGCAGTACTTC.